This T cell receptor (beta chain) was captured by sequencing in a study of CD8+ T cells in alopecia areata. As for the study in general: Tofacitinib treatment spanned 6 to 18 months, with 6 months off drug afterward. Study findings and constraints: TCRs were shared less clearly across patients than in mice, possibly for HLA-related reasons. Many expanded lesional clones remained in scalp and blood on tofacitinib. Affected scalp, especially in alopecia totalis/universalis, had a higher clonality than normal scalp did.

This sample's treatment: oral pan-JAK inhibitor, 5-10 mg twice daily. cDNA prepared by RNA extraction and subsequent reverse transcription served as the template for sequencing. Repertoires were generated with immunoSEQ multiplex PCR, while TCRdb's copy carries only in-frame clones and drops some. The sample has around 160,000 clones, about 60% seen once. This clone was counted a few times. Its matching antigen is unknown. Germline loops: CDR1 GTSNPN, CDR2 SVGIG (reference sequence). The CDR3 loop spans 15 amino acids. Trimming took 8 bases from V and 1 from J; bases not matched to a gene: 7. This chain connects TRBV30 to TRBJ2-2, with TRBD2 matching 10 bases. The TCR sequence derives from a human donor with alopecia areata. Source: CD4+ T cells sorted from blood, taken at week 24, from a patient treated with tofacitinib. CDR3 sequence reads: CALAGVRGNTGELFF. CDR3 DNA sequence: TGTGCCCTAGCGGGGGTAAGAGGGAACACCGGGGAGCTGTTTTTT.